What follows describes a single T cell receptor (beta chain). What was sequenced were expressed TCRB transcripts, since all of the isolated RNA had been reverse transcribed. TCRdb's copy holds only in-frame clones and misses some; the assay was immunoSEQ multiplex PCR. Counted here are 200,000 to 250,000 clones, 9.5% to 13% occurring once; the ten biggest clones make up less than 1.5%. This entry comes from a study of beta chain features in type 1 diabetes. CDR3 length: 14 residues. Trimming at V came to 2 bases and at J to 8 bases, leaving 5 bases not matched to a gene. The germline V gene encodes CDR1 SEHNR and CDR2 FQNEAQ (reference sequence).

The genes are TRBV7-9 and TRBJ2-1; TRBD2 matches 8 bases. Input material: central memory CD4+ T cells from blood. The sequence was collected from a man aged 18-30 years in good health. Here the CDR3 DNA reads TGTGCCAGCAGCTTAACGGGAGGGCCCGATGAGCAGTTCTTC. This codes for CASSLTGGPDEQFF.